This T cell receptor (beta chain) was observed in a study of blood T cells in healthy people across ages. Germline values: CDR1 ENHRY, CDR2 SYGVKD. The CDR3 totals 14 residues. V was clipped by 3 bases and J by 3 bases, with 10 bases between them. PCR was performed a second time for roughly 7 to 12 cycles using a sample-barcoded 5' primer and a J-beta primer mix. Paired-end reads containing CDR3 totaled no fewer than 3 million for each sample. MiXCR, applied by TCRdb to the 5' RACE reads, yields one record per CDR3 protein. The sample yields over 1,500,000 distinct CDR3 sequences, around 50% seen once.

Material for sequencing was blood. The TCR originated in a woman aged 35 to 49 in good health. V is TRBV10-3 and J is TRBJ2-3; D may be TRBD1 (6 bases). The CDR3 sequence: CAISDPTGTDTQYF. DNA for the CDR3: TGTGCCATCAGTGACCCGACAGGTACAGATACGCAGTATTTT.